These T cell receptor beta chains were read from a single sample in a study of CD8+ T cells in alopecia areata. Clones were read by immunoSEQ multiplex PCR, and TCRdb kept only the in-frame ones, dropping some. The sample has roughly 110,000 clones; 84% are singletons. Here the sequenced sample was CD8+ T cells sorted from blood, taken at week 24, from a patient treated with tofacitinib. All receptors come from a human donor with alopecia areata. The CDR3 runs from the conserved cysteine through the conserved F or W. A D gene is named only where the DNA matches it firmly. Not all rows give a size; the values are once, few, many and, for expanded clones, a class.

TRBV29-1	TRBJ2-7	NA	NA	TGCAGCGTTGATGTGGCAGGAGACTCCTACGAGCAGTACTTC	CSVDVAGDSYEQYF
TRBV27	TRBJ1-1	NA	NA	TGTGCCAGCAACGCTGGAGGGAGCACTGAAGCTTTCTTT	CASNAGGSTEAFF
TRBV14	TRBJ2-7	NA	NA	TGTGCCAGCAGCCACGGGAGCTCCTACGAGCAGTACTTC	CASSHGSSYEQYF
TRBV10-3	TRBJ1-1	TRBD1	NA	TGTGCCATCAGTGTGGCAGGGGGGGACTTGAACACTGAAGCTTTCTTT	CAISVAGGDLNTEAFF
TRBV5-6	TRBJ2-1	NA	NA	TGTGCCAGCAGCCCCCCGCAGGGGCCAGTGTCCTACAATGAGCAGTTCTTC	CASSPPQGPVSYNEQFF
TRBV5-1	TRBJ1-4	NA	few	TGCGCCAGCAGCTCCATAGCCGGGACCGAGAATGAAAAACTGTTTTTT	CASSSIAGTENEKLFF
TRBV27	TRBJ2-3	NA	few	TGTGCCAGCACCCAGGGATGGGCAGATACGCAGTATTTT	CASTQGWADTQYF
TRBV10-3	TRBJ1-1	NA	NA	TGTGCCATCAGTGAGTTTAACCCCCCTGAAGCTTTCTTT	CAISEFNPPEAFF
TRBV7-6	TRBJ2-7	NA	NA	TGTGCCAGCAGCTTAGCCAAAGGATACGAGCAGTACTTC	CASSLAKGYEQYF
TRBV29-1	TRBJ2-1	NA	NA	TGCAGCGCCCTAGGGACAGAGCAGTTCTTC	CSALGTEQFF
TRBV29-1	TRBJ1-1	NA	NA	TGTCTAGTAGGGGGAAGTACTGAAGCTTTCTTT	CLVGGSTEAFF
TRBV7-9	TRBJ1-6	NA	once	TGTGCCAGCAGCCAATCGTCTATAGATTCACCCCTCCACTTT	CASSQSSIDSPLHF
TRBV7-9	TRBJ2-6	TRBD1	NA	TGCGCCAGCAGTTTAAAAGGGGGCTACTGGGCCAACGTCCTGACTTTC	CASSLKGGYWANVLTF
TRBV6-5	TRBJ2-7	NA	NA	TGTGCCAGCGGGGGGGGCTACTACGAGCAGTACTTC	CASGGGYYEQYF
TRBV19	TRBJ1-1	NA	NA	TGTGCCACTAACTCCCTACAGGGTATGAACACTGAAGCTTTCTTT	CATNSLQGMNTEAFF
TRBV5-6	TRBJ1-2	TRBD1	NA	TGTGCCAGCAGCTTGGGGGACAGGGGAATCTATGGCTACACCTTC	CASSLGDRGIYGYTF
TRBV7-2	TRBJ2-5	NA	few	TGTGCCAGCAGCTTAGTGGGACGGAACCAAGAGACCCAGTACTTC	CASSLVGRNQETQYF
TRBV7-9	TRBJ2-1	TRBD2	NA	TGTGCCAGCAGCACCACCCGCGGGGGGACCTCCTACAATGAGCAGTTCTTC	CASSTTRGGTSYNEQFF
TRBV6-6	TRBJ2-2	TRBD2	NA	TGTGCCAGCAGCCCCCGTGGTAGCGGGGACACCGGGGAGCTGTTTTTT	CASSPRGSGDTGELFF
TRBV4-3	TRBJ2-4	TRBD2	NA	TGCGCCAGCAGCCAAGCAAGCGGGAGAGCCAAAAACATTCAGTACTTC	CASSQASGRAKNIQYF
TRBV7-7	TRBJ1-5	NA	once	TGTGCTAGCAGCCTACGAGGACGGACACTTAGCAATCAGCCCCAGCATTTT	CASSLRGRTLSNQPQHF
TRBV4-1	TRBJ1-2	NA	once	TGCGCCAGCAGCCAAGATCCCGACACCTGGATGTACACCTTC	CASSQDPDTWMYTF
TRBV5-1	TRBJ2-2	NA	NA	TGCGCCAGCAGCTTGGGCGGGCCAGAAACATTTTTT	CASSLGGPETFF
TRBV27	TRBJ1-2	NA	NA	TGTGCCAGCAGCCCGCAGGGGTATGACTATGGCTACACCTTC	CASSPQGYDYGYTF
TRBV7-9	TRBJ2-7	NA	NA	TGTGCCAGCAGCTTAGCACCTGACGAGCAGTACTTC	CASSLAPDEQYF
TRBV4-1	TRBJ1-1	NA	NA	TGCGCCAGCAGCCAAGCTGCGTGGGGGGGTACTGAAGCTTTCTTT	CASSQAAWGGTEAFF
TRBV27	TRBJ2-7	TRBD1	NA	TGTGCCAGCAGCCCTCTGGGGGGACAGGGGGCCTACGAGCAGTACTTC	CASSPLGGQGAYEQYF
TRBV4-1	TRBJ1-2	TRBD1	NA	TGCGCCAGCAGCCCTTCAATGGGACAGGGGCTAGGAACTGGCTACACCTTC	CASSPSMGQGLGTGYTF
TRBV7-9	TRBJ2-5	NA	NA	TGTGCCAGCAGACAAGCGAGGGAGACCCAGTACTTC	CASRQARETQYF
TRBV5-6	TRBJ2-7	NA	once	TGTGCCAGCAGCTTGGACTACGAGCAGTACTTC	CASSLDYEQYF
TRBV4-3	TRBJ1-2	NA	NA	TGCGCCAGCAGCCTAGGGGCAGGGAACTATGGCTACACCTTC	CASSLGAGNYGYTF
TRBV7-2	TRBJ2-2	NA	NA	TGTGCCAGCAGCTCAGACGTGGCCGGGGAGCTGTTTTTT	CASSSDVAGELFF
TRBV12-5	TRBJ2-1	NA	once	TGTGCTAGTGGTTTAGCCCAAAGCTCCTACAATGAGCAGTTCTTC	CASGLAQSSYNEQFF
TRBV27	TRBJ2-7	NA	NA	TGTGCCAGCAGTTCCCTTGGGACCCTCTCCTACGAGCAGTACTTC	CASSSLGTLSYEQYF
TRBV4-3	TRBJ2-7	NA	once	TGCGCCAGCAGCCAAGATCGGGACGTTGCCTACGAGCAGTACTTC	CASSQDRDVAYEQYF
TRBV7-2	TRBJ2-3	NA	NA	TGTGCCAGCAGCTTGGGATCCTATACGCAGTATTTT	CASSLGSYTQYF
TRBV7-8	TRBJ2-7	NA	few	TGTGCCAGCAGCCCTACCCATAGGGACGAGCAGTACTTC	CASSPTHRDEQYF
TRBV15	TRBJ2-1	NA	NA	TGTGCCACTTTGCAGGCGGGGGCCAATGAGCAGTTCTTC	CATLQAGANEQFF